These 3 T cell receptor beta chains were all obtained from the same sample, sequenced in a study of blood T cell repertoires in COVID-19. The assay was immunoSEQ multiplex PCR, and TCRdb's table has in-frame clones only and misses some. Among around 230,000 clones listed, around 88% were seen once. The sequenced sample consisted of PBMCs or T cells enriched from blood (not recorded which). These receptors all stem from a woman aged 40-49 years with acute COVID-19.

J is TRBJ2-3 and V is TRBV14; 8 bases are a match to TRBD1. V lost 4 bases, J lost 8 bases, and 17 bases stayed unmatched. This CDR3 has 17 amino acids. Germline values: CDR1 SGHDN, CDR2 FVKESK. The CDR3 region is CASSPGGLVGQIGTQYF. In DNA, the CDR3 is TGTGCCAGCAGCCCAGGGGGCCTAGTCGGACAGATTGGTACGCAGTATTTT. Filled out from reference TRBV14 and TRBJ2-3, the complete variable domain reads EAGVTQFPSHSVIEKGQTVTLRCDPISGHDNLYWYRRVMGKEIKFLLHFVKESKQDESGMPNNRFLAERTGGTYSTLKVQPAELEDSGVYFCASSPGGLVGQIGTQYFGPGTRLTVL.

This sequence joins TRBV6-5 and TRBJ1-2, with D possibly TRBD1 on 6 matching bases. The CDR3 is 12 residues long. Germline lookup yields CDR1 MNHEY and CDR2 SVGAGI. Trimming removed 6 bases from V and 8 bases from J, with 13 bases in between. CDR3 loop: CASSQTGGGYTF. CDR3 nucleotide sequence: TGTGCCAGCAGCCAGACGGGGGGCGGCTACACCTTC.

This chain links TRBV5-5 with TRBJ2-7; 7 bases agree with TRBD1. The CDR3 is 13 residues long. CDR1 SGHKS and CDR2 YYEKEE come from the germline V gene (reference sequence). Losses at the gene ends were 1 base for V and 2 bases for J; bases not matched to a gene: 0. Written as DNA, the CDR3 is TGTGCCAGCAGCTTGCAGGGGGCCTACGAGCAGTACGTC. The encoded protein is CASSLQGAYEQYV.